What follows are 17 T cell receptor beta chains derived from one specimen sequenced in a study of a mutant IDH1 vaccine in newly diagnosed glioma. Time point: week 5, during vaccination. Mutant IDH1 20-mer peptide, at 300 ug, made up each vaccine dose, with topical imiquimod. No antigen has been assigned to these receptors. Profiling relied on immunoSEQ multiplex PCR, and the TCRdb table lists in-frame clones only, not all of them. The sample has 60,000 or so clones; about 90% are singletons. This specimen consisted of PBMCs, obtained from a glioma patient whose treatment included an IDH1 peptide vaccine. The receptors were sampled from a woman aged 40 to 50 with glioma.

The chain recombines TRBV5-6 with TRBJ1-2, with 9 nucleotides matching TRBD1. CDR1 and CDR2 (germline): SGHDT, YYEEEE. V gave up 0 bases and J gave up 6 bases; unmatched junction bases: 9. This CDR3 has 16 residues. CDR3 amino acids: CASSLGFPGTGNGYTF. The CDR3 bases are TGTGCCAGCAGCTTGGGGTTCCCCGGGACAGGGAATGGCTACACCTTC.

The chain links TRBV5-5 to TRBJ1-5, with D possibly TRBD1 on 6 matching bases. Germline lookup yields CDR1 SGHKS and CDR2 YYEKEE (reference sequence). CDR3 length: 16 residues. The V end lost 3 bases, the J end lost 2 bases, and 15 bases lay between the germline ends. The CDR3 DNA is TGTGCCAGCAGCTGGAAAGGGGGGAATGGCAATCAGCCCCAGCATTTT. This gives the protein CASSWKGGNGNQPQHF. The variable domain in full, completed from reference TRBV5-5 and TRBJ1-5, reads DAGVTQSPTHLIKTRGQQVTLRCSPISGHKSVSWYQQVLGQGPQFIFQYYEKEERGRGNFPDRFSARQFPNYSSELNVNALLLGDSALYLCASSWKGGNGNQPQHFGDGTRLSIL.

The chain has TRBV27 and TRBJ2-7, with D possibly TRBD1 on 6 matching bases. The CDR3 totals 16 residues. Deletions cut 0 bases from V and 4 bases from J, with 16 bases between. Germline V lookup: CDR1 MNHEY, CDR2 SMNVEV (reference sequence). CDR3: CASSLSGGFGVYEQYF. In DNA form, the CDR3 reads TGTGCCAGCAGTTTATCTGGGGGCTTCGGTGTGTACGAGCAGTACTTC.

The V and J genes are TRBV5-4 and TRBJ1-4; D is unclear. V was shortened by 2 bases and J by 4 bases, with 12 bases between the two germline ends. The CDR3 is 15 residues long. From germline, CDR1 is SGHNT and CDR2 YYREEE (reference sequence). This CDR3 reads CASSLRRHGNEKLFF. Here the CDR3 DNA reads TGTGCCAGCAGCTTAAGACGTCACGGTAATGAAAAACTGTTTTTT. Using reference TRBV5-4 and TRBJ1-4 for the parts outside the CDR3, the full variable domain is ETGVTQSPTHLIKTRGQQVTLRCSSQSGHNTVSWYQQALGQGPQFIFQYYREEENGRGNFPPRFSGLQFPNYSSELNVNALELDDSALYLCASSLRRHGNEKLFFGSGTQLSVL.

The chain is built from TRBV4-1 and TRBJ2-1, with D unclear. The CDR3 covers 11 residues. Germline loops: CDR1 MGHRA, CDR2 YSYEKL. V lost 0 bases, J lost 10 bases, and 4 bases lay in between. The CDR3 is CASSQDSEQFF. CDR3 sequence (DNA): TGCGCCAGCAGCCAAGACAGCGAGCAGTTCTTC.

The chain joins TRBV10-2 to TRBJ1-1; D is uncertain. This CDR3 is built from 18 residues. CDR1 is WSHSY, CDR2 SAAADI, per germline. V was pared by 0 bases and J by 1 base, with 18 bases between. This CDR3 reads CASSESGRAGQPNTEAFF. The CDR3 nucleotides read TGCGCCAGCAGTGAGTCCGGTCGCGCTGGGCAGCCGAACACTGAAGCTTTCTTT.

The DNA of the CDR3 is TGCGCCAGCTATTCGGGAGAGGGGTTCTATGGCTACACCTTC. It specifies CASYSGEGFYGYTF. V is TRBV5-1 and J is TRBJ1-2, with TRBD1 as a possible D gene (5 bases). Trimming removed 7 bases from V and 4 bases from J, with 17 bases in between. The CDR3 length is 14 residues. Germline V gene lookup returns CDR1 SGHRS and CDR2 YFSETQ. The entire variable domain, with the rest obtained from reference TRBV5-1 and TRBJ1-2, is as follows: KAGVTQTPRYLIKTRGQQVTLSCSPISGHRSVSWYQQTPGQGLQFLFEYFSETQRNKGNFPGRFSGRQFSNSRSEMNVSTLELGDSALYLCASYSGEGFYGYTFGSGTRLTVV.

The genes are TRBV7-8 and TRBJ2-1, with 9 bases fitting TRBD1. CDR1 SGHVS and CDR2 FQNEAQ come from the germline V gene. The V segment lost 2 bases and the J segment 6 bases; nucleotides outside the gene matches: 11. The CDR3 has 17 residues. CDR3 DNA: TGTGCCAGCAGCTTATTCGGGACAGGGCGACCGATCAATGAGCAGTTCTTC. Protein sequence: CASSLFGTGRPINEQFF.

J is TRBJ2-1 and V is TRBV19; D perhaps matches TRBD2 (5 bases). CDR3 length: 17 residues. V dropped 6 bases and J dropped 0 bases, with 18 bases sitting between them. Germline CDR1 LNHDA, CDR2 SQIVND (reference sequence). DNA for the CDR3: TGTGCCAGTAGCGCCCGAGGAGCGGTCAGCTCCTACAATGAGCAGTTCTTC. This encodes CASSARGAVSSYNEQFF.

The chain joins TRBV7-2 to TRBJ2-5, with D possibly being TRBD2 (5 bases). The V and J ends lost 8 bases and 3 bases respectively, with 13 bases between them. The germline V gene encodes CDR1 SGHTA and CDR2 FQGNSA. The CDR3 is 13 amino acids. The CDR3 nucleotides read TGTGCCAGCGGGAGTTACTCCGAAGAGACCCAGTACTTC. Protein: CASGSYSEETQYF.

This chain joins TRBV5-6 and TRBJ1-2; D remains ambiguous. Per germline, CDR1 SGHDT and CDR2 YYEEEE. The CDR3 length is 13 residues. With 0 bases removed from V and 7 bases from J, the gap between germline ends came to 10 bases. The CDR3 DNA is TGTGCCAGCAGCTTGGGTCAGTTCTCTGGCTACACCTTC. This codes for CASSLGQFSGYTF.

The rearrangement uses TRBV6-5 and TRBJ1-1; no clear D. V lost 4 bases and J 2 bases, leaving 14 bases between the germline ends. Germline V lookup: CDR1 MNHEY, CDR2 SVGAGI. The length of the CDR3 is 15 residues. The CDR3 sequence: CASSLDPLLNTEAFF. The CDR3 coding sequence is TGTGCCAGCAGTTTGGATCCTCTCTTAAACACTGAAGCTTTCTTT.

The sample holds a few counts of this clone. V and J are TRBV6-1 and TRBJ2-7, with a tentative D call TRBD1 (5 bases). V dropped 6 bases and J dropped 1 base, with 19 bases sitting between them. CDR1 MNHNS and CDR2 SASEGT come from the germline V gene. There are 16 residues in the CDR3. Here the CDR3 DNA reads TGTGCCAGCAGCGAAAAGCGACAGTTCCCATCCTACGAGCAGTACTTC. This translates into CASSEKRQFPSYEQYF.

V usage is TRBV6-1 and J usage is TRBJ2-2; D is unclear. This CDR3 contains 16 residues. Germline lookup yields CDR1 MNHNS and CDR2 SASEGT. Trimming removed 4 bases from V and 4 bases from J, with 16 bases in between. CDR3 residues: CASSVLGGPGTGELFF. In DNA, the CDR3 is TGTGCCAGCAGTGTGTTGGGTGGGCCGGGCACCGGGGAGCTGTTTTTT.

The CDR3 sequence is CASSPDIGRVTQYF. The CDR3 DNA is TGTGCCAGCAGTCCCGATATTGGGAGGGTGACCCAGTACTTC. The chain carries TRBV6-6 and TRBJ2-5, with TRBD2 matching over 7 bases. Germline loops: CDR1 MNHNY, CDR2 SVGAGI (reference sequence). Unmatched junction bases numbered 10, after V lost 5 bases and J lost 7 bases. The CDR3 contains 14 residues.

J is TRBJ2-3 and V is TRBV5-4, with TRBD1 matching over 9 bases. Germline-derived CDR1 and CDR2 are SGHNT and YYREEE (reference sequence). The CDR3 contains 16 residues. The V segment lost 4 bases and the J segment 2 bases; nucleotides outside the gene matches: 8. CDR3 nucleotides: TGTGCCAGCAGCACTCGGACAGGGGTTACCACAGATACGCAGTATTTT. It translates to CASSTRTGVTTDTQYF.

The genes are TRBV13 and TRBJ2-3; D is possibly TRBD2 (5 bases). CDR3 length: 15 amino acids. The V gene's germline CDR1 is PRHDT and CDR2 FYEKMQ (reference sequence). V was trimmed by 3 bases and J by 4 bases, leaving 14 bases between them. CDR3 protein: CASSFSTAGADTQYF. For the CDR3, the DNA is TGTGCCAGCAGCTTTTCGACCGCCGGGGCAGATACGCAGTATTTT.